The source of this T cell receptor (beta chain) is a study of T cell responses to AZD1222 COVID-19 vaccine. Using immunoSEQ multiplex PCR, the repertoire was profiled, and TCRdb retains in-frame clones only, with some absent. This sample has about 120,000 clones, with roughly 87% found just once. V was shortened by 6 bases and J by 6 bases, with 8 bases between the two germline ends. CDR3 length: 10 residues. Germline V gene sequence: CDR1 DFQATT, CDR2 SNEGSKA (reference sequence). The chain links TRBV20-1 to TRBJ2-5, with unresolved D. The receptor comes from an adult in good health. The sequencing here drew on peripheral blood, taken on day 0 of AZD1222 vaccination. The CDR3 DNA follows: TGCAGTGCCCTCCTTAAGACCCAGTACTTC. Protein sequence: CSALLKTQYF.